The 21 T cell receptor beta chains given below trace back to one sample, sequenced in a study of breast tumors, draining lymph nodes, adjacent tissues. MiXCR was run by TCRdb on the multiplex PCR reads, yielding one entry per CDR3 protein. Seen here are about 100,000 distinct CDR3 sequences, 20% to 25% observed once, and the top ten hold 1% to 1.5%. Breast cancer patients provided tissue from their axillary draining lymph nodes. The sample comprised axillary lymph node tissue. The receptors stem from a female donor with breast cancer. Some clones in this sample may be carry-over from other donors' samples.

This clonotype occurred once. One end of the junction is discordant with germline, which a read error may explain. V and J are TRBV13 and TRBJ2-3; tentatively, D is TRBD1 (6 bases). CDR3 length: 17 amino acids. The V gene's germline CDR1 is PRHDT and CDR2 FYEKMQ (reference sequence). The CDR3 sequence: CAGSLASGTSLTDTQYF. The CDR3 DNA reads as TGTGCCGGCAGCTTGGCTTCGGGGACATCCCTCACAGATACGCAGTATTTT. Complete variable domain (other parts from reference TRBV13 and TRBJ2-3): AAGVIQSPRHLIKEKRETATLKCYPIPRHDTVYWYQQGPGQDPQFLISFYEKMQSDKGSIPDRFSAQQFSDYHSELNMSSLELGDSALYFCAGSLASGTSLTDTQYFGPGTRLTVL.

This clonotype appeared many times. The CDR3 loop is CATSDPGGGAHNEQFF. The CDR3 nucleotides are TGTGCCACCAGTGACCCCGGGGGGGGCGCCCACAATGAGCAGTTCTTC. V gene TRBV24-1 combines with J gene TRBJ2-1; the match to TRBD2 covers 8 bases. The V gene's germline CDR1 is KGHDR and CDR2 SFDVKD. V shed 4 bases, J shed 5 bases, and the junction held 9 bases outside the gene matches. The CDR3 runs 16 residues.

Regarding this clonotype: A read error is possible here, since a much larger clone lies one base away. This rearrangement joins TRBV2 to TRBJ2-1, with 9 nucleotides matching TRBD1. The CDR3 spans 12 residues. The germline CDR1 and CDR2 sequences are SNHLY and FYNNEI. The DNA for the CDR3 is TGTACCAGCAGCCGGGACAGGGCGTCGGAGTTCTTC. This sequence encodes CTSSRDRASEFF.

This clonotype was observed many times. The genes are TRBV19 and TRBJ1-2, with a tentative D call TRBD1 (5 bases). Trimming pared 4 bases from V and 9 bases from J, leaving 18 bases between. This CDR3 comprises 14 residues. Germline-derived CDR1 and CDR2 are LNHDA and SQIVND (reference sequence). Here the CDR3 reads CASSTSGLRGSYTF. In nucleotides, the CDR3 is TGTGCCAGTAGTACCTCAGGGCTACGCGGTAGCTACACCTTC.

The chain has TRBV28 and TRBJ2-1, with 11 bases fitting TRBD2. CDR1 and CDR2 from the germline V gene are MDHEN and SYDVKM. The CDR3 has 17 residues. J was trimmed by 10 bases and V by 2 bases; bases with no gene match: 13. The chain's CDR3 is CASSLGGFSGRAREQFF. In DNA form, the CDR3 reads TGTGCCAGCAGTTTAGGGGGCTTTAGCGGGAGGGCTAGGGAGCAGTTCTTC.

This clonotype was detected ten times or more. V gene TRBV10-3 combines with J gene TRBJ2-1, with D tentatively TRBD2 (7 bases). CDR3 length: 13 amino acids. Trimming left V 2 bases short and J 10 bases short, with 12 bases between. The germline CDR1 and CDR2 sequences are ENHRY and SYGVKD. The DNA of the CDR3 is TGTGCCATCAGTGAGCTAGGGGGAGGGGAGCAGTTCTTC. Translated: CAISELGGGEQFF.

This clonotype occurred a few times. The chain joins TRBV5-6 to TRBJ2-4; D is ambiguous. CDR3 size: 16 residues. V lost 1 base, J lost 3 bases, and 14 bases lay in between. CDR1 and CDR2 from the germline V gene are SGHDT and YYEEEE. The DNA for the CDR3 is TGTGCCAGCAGCTTGTATGGGGTAATGGACAAAAACATTCAGTACTTC. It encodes CASSLYGVMDKNIQYF.

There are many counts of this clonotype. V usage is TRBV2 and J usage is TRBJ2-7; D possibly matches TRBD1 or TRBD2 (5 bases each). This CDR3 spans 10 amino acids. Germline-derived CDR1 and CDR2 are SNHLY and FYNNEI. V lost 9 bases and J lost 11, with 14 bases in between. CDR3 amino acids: CARGQGREYF. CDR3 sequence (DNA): TGTGCCAGGGGGCAGGGACGTGAGTACTTC.

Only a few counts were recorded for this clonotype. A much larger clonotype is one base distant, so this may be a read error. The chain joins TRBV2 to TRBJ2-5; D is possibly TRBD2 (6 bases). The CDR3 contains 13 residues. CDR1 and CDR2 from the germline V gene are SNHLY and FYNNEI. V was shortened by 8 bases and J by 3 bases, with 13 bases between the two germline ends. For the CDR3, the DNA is TGTGCCAGCGGGGAGGTTGTGAAAGAGACCCAGTACTTC. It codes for CASGEVVKETQYF.

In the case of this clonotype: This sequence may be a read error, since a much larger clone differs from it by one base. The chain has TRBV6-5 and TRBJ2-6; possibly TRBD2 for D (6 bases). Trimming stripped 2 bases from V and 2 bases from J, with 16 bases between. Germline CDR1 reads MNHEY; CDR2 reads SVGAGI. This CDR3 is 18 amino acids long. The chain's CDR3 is CASSYRRGGSPGANVLTF. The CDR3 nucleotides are TGTGCCAGCAGTTACCGTCGGGGAGGTTCCCCTGGGGCCAACGTCCTGACTTTC.

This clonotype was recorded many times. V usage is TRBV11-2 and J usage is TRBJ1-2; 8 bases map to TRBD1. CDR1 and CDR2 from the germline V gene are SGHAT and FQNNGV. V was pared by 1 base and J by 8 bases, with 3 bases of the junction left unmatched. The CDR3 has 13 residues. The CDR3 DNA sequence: TGTGCCAGCAGCTTAGCCTCAGGGGGCGGCTACACCTTC. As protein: CASSLASGGGYTF.

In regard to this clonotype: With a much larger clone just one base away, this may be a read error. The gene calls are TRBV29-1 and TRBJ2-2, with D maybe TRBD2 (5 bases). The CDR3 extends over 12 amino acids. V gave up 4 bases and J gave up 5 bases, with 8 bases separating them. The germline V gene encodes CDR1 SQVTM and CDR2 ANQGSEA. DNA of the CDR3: TGCAGCGTTGGGAGGAGAACCGGGGAGCTGTTTTTT. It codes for CSVGRRTGELFF.

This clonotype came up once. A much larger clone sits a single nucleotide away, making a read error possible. The CDR3 region has the DNA TGTGCCAGTAGTATATTGGACGCACAACGCGGCTACACCTTC. Translated: CASSILDAQRGYTF. This chain joins TRBV19 and TRBJ1-2, with D uncertain. V was clipped by 2 bases and J by 8 bases, with 15 bases between them. The germline V gene has CDR1 LNHDA and CDR2 SQIVND (reference sequence). The CDR3 loop spans 14 amino acids.

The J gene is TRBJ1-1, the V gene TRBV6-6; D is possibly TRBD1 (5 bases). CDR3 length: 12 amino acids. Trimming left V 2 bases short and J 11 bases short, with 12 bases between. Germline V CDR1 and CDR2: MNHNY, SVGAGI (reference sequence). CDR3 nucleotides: TGTGCCAGCAGTTACCGGGACTCCTTGGCTTTCTTT. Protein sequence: CASSYRDSLAFF.

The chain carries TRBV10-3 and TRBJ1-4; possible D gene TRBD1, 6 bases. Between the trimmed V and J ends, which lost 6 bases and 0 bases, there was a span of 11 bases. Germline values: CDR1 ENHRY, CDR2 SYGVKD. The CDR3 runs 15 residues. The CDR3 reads CAIRDSVATNEKLFF. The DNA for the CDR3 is TGTGCCATCAGGGACAGCGTTGCAACTAATGAAAAACTGTTTTTT.

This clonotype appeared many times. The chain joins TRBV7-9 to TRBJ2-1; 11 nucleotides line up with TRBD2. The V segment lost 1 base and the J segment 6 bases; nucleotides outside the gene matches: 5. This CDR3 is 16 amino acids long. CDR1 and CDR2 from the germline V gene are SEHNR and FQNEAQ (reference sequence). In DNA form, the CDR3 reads TGTGCCAGCAGCTTAGACGCTAGCGGGAGGCGCAATGAGCAGTTCTTC. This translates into CASSLDASGRRNEQFF.

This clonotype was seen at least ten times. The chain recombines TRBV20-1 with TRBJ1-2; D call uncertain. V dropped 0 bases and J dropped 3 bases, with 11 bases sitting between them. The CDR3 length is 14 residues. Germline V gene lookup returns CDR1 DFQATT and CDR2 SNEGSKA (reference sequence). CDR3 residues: CSARDSTGDYGYTF. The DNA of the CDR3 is TGCAGTGCTAGAGATTCGACGGGAGACTATGGCTACACCTTC.

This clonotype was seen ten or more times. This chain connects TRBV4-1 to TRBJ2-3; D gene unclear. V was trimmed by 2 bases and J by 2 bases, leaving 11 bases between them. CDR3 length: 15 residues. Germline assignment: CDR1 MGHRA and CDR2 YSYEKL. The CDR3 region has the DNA TGCGCCAGCAGCCAACTGGGTGCGTACACAGATACGCAGTATTTT. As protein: CASSQLGAYTDTQYF.

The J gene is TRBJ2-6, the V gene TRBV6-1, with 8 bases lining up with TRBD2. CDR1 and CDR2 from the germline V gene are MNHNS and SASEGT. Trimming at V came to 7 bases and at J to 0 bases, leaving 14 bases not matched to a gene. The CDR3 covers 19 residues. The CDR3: CASKRGIAGPYSGANVLTF. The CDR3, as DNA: TGTGCCAGCAAGAGAGGGATAGCGGGGCCCTACTCTGGGGCCAACGTCCTGACTTTC.

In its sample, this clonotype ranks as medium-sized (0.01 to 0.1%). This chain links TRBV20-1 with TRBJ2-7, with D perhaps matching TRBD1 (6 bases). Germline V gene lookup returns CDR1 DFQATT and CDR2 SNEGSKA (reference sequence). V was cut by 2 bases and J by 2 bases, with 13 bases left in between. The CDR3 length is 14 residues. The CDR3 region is CSARQGNIAYEQYF. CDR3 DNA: TGCAGTGCTAGACAGGGGAATATAGCCTACGAGCAGTACTTC.

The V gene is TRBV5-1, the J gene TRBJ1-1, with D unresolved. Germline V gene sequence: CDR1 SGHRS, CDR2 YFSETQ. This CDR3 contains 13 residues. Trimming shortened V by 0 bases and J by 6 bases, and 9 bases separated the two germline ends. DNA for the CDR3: TGCGCCAGCAGCTTGGGAAGTCCGGCTGAAGCTTTCTTT. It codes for CASSLGSPAEAFF.